The source of this TCR beta chain is a study of cytomegalovirus exposure and HLA in healthy donors. The overall study: Earlier work reported some 110 million unique TCR beta sequences from 150 million to 200 million T cells. Caucasian-associated ancestry cluster membership applied to over 80% of around 400 genotyped donors.

The PCR ran on 60 Vbeta and 13 Jbeta primers. TCRdb keeps only in-frame clones here, not all; method: immunoSEQ multiplex PCR. The sample lists around 30,000 clones; approximately 87% were seen once. The CDR3 length is 15 residues. J was trimmed by 0 bases and V by 3 bases; bases with no gene match: 2. Germline V lookup: CDR1 KGHSH, CDR2 LQKENI. Unrecorded immune exposure was likely among donors, who were nominally healthy when sampled. Sequenced sample: PBMCs. This clonotype originated in a boy aged 5-17 years in good health and CMV-seronegative. The chain combines TRBV18 with TRBJ1-5; 7 nucleotides match TRBD1. The CDR3 region has the DNA TGTGCCAGCTCACCCGGACAGGATAGCAATCAGCCCCAGCATTTT. It yields the protein CASSPGQDSNQPQHF.